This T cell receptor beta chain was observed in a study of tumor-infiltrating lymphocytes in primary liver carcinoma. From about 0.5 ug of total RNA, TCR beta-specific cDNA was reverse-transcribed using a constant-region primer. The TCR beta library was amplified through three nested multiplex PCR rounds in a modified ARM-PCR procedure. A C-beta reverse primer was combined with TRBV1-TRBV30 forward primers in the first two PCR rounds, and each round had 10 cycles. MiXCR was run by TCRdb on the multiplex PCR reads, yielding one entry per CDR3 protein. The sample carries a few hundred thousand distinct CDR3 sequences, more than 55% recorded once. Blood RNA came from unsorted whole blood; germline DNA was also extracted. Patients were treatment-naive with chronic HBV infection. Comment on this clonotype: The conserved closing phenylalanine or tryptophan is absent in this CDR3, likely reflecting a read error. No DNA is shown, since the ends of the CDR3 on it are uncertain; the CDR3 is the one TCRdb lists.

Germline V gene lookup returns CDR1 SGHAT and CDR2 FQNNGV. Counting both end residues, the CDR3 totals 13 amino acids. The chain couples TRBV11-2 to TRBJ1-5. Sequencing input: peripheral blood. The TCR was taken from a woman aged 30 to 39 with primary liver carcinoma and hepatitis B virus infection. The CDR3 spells CASSSDIRQPKHS.